The T cell receptor (beta chain) under discussion was sequenced for a study of blood T cell repertoires in COVID-19. About the study: Sources were T cells, B-cell-depleted T cells, or PBMCs; the material itself was cDNA or gDNA.

Only a few counts were recorded for this clone. V was trimmed by 7 bases and J by 4 bases, leaving 22 bases between them. The germline V gene encodes CDR1 LGHDT and CDR2 YNNKEL (reference sequence). This CDR3 comprises 16 residues. Methods used by the authors: How many nucleated cells were present was estimated from reference gene primer amplification. TCRdb keeps only in-frame clones here, not all; method: immunoSEQ multiplex PCR. D and trimming come from the DNA, and the V and J calls and clone size come from that table. The data contain about 260,000 clones, around 86% of them singletons. Sequencing input: peripheral blood. This sequence joins TRBV3-1 (or the pseudogene TRBV3-2) and TRBJ1-1; tentatively, D is TRBD1 (6 bases). This clonotype was obtained from a woman aged 40 to 50 who had recovered from COVID-19. DNA for the CDR3: TGTGCCAGCACGCCACGAGACAGGTCCCTCGGCACTGAAGCTTTCTTT. Amino acid sequence: CASTPRDRSLGTEAFF.